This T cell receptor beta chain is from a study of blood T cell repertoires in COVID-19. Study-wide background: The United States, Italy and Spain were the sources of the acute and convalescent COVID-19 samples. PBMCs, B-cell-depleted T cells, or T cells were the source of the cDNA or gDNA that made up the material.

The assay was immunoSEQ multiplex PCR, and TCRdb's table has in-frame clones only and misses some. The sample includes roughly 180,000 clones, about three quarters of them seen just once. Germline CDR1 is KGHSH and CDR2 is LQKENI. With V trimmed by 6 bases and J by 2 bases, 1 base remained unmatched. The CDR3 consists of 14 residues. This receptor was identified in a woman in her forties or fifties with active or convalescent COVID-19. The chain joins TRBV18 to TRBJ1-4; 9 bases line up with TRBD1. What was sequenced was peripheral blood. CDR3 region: CASSGQGTNEKLFF. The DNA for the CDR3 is TGTGCCAGCTCGGGACAGGGCACTAATGAAAAACTGTTTTTT.